This T cell receptor (beta chain) was sequenced for a study of blood T cell repertoires in COVID-19. Study at large: Samples taken during acute and convalescent COVID-19 were collected in the United States, Italy and Spain. PBMCs, B-cell-depleted T cells, or T cells were the source of the cDNA or gDNA that made up the material.

Authors' analysis steps: Nucleated cell number was recorded as an estimate derived from reference gene primer amplification. Clones were read by immunoSEQ multiplex PCR, and TCRdb kept only the in-frame ones, dropping some. Clone size and V and J calls were adopted from that table, with D and trimming inferred from the DNA. The sample contains some 120,000 clones, around 78% of which appear only once. The clonotype comes from a man aged 30-40 years with acute or convalescent COVID-19. Sequenced sample: peripheral blood.

The CDR3 DNA reads as TGCGCCAGCAGCTTTGACAGTTCCAACACTGAAGCTTTCTTT. This sequence encodes CASSFDSSNTEAFF. This chain joins TRBV5-1 and TRBJ1-1, with D possibly TRBD1 on 5 matching bases. Germline-derived CDR1 and CDR2 are SGHRS and YFSETQ. V dropped 2 bases and J dropped 2 bases, with 10 bases sitting between them. The CDR3 consists of 14 residues.